This TCR beta chain was captured by sequencing in a study of T cells in Graves' hyperthyroidism and ophthalmopathy (dated by TCRdb to between 2017 and 2020). The study in broad terms: Peripheral blood samples were taken at the time of initial diagnosis, prior to any treatment. To identify TCR V-J signatures that set the groups apart, the researchers used a discovery cohort of 100 or so patients, made up of 40 to 45 with Graves' ophthalmopathy and 55 to 65 with stable Graves' hyperthyroidism. An independent validation cohort of under 20 hyperthyroidism patients and about 15 patients who later progressed to ophthalmopathy tested prospective prediction of ophthalmopathy. The 95 to 100 discovery patients were randomly divided into training and test sets at a 7:3 ratio. In six Graves' hyperthyroidism patients, the study also compared T-cell repertoires from thyroid tissue with T-cell repertoires from blood. Following sampling, methimazole starting at 30 mg daily was given to hyperthyroidism patients, and high-dose intravenous methylprednisolone was given to ophthalmopathy patients. TCR Vbeta CDR3 sequencing of 120 to 150 peripheral blood samples (under 45 ophthalmopathy, 75 hyperthyroidism and approximately 17 progressor patients) is reported in the paper.

This clonotype was detected only a few times. Its antigen specificity is not known. No qualities accompany the bases; no much larger clone lies one base away. Reading the germline V gene (reference sequence) gives CDR1 DFQATT and CDR2 SNEGSKA. Including the terminal cysteine and phenylalanine, the CDR3 comprises 14 residues. Of the read, only the CDR3 DNA is kept; its 42 bases are in frame from base 1. V is pared back by 1 base and J by 4 bases, with 11 bases lying between the germline termini. The TCR beta CDR3 regions were amplified from the RNA transcripts. The first round of RT-PCR for the TCR CDR3 was performed with the HTBI primer set and the Qiagen OneStep RT-PCR kit. The libraries were constructed in a second round of multiplex PCR and then size-selected and purified. Sequencing of the libraries was done on an Illumina HiSeq2000 using paired-end 100 bp reads. The authors' analysis ran thus. Raw data were processed with SOAPnuke, discarding reads with adapters, uncalled bases, mean Phred below 15, or no exact constant-primer or identifier match. COPE v1.2.5 was used to merge the high-quality paired reads, and each unique nucleotide sequence was defined as a clonotype. MiTCR v1.1 was used to align the clonotypes against IMGT TRBV, TRBD and TRBJ reference segments. Only V-J combinations with frequency above 0.0001, covering approximately 99% of repertoires, were analysed. The TCS score was defined as F50 (clonal expansion) divided by E x V (chaos), with BLOSUM62-based TCRdist calculated between CDR3 peptides within each V-J. Welch's t-statistics and random forest reduced around 550 V-J features to roughly 13, which were used in a naive Bayes classifier (R e1071). The similarity between thyroid and blood repertoires was quantified using the Morisita-Horn index. TCRdb reworked the public reads: Q25 trimming with fastp, MiXCR clone assembly, productive beta chains retained. A single entry per CDR3 protein holds the most common genes and DNA from its merged rows. TCRdb assigned the V and J calls; the authors' analysis was not used. Across this sample there are about 840,000 distinct CDR3 sequences, with approximately 40% seen only once. The ten largest clones take up around 10% of the sample.

The study at large found these results: Most expanded thyroid clonotypes (frequency above 0.001) were also found in blood, which suggests that blood repertoires may mirror thyroid immune responses. Ophthalmopathy was separated from stable hyperthyroidism by a 13 V-J signature model, with approximately 85% sensitivity and approximately 81% specificity obtained in cross-validation and 80%/75% obtained in testing. No statistical method was used to set the sample size in advance, and investigators knew the group allocation. In validation, the model predicted progression to ophthalmopathy a median of roughly 6.5 months before onset, with over 55% sensitivity and 72.22% specificity.

A patient counted as having stable Graves' hyperthyroidism if no progression to ophthalmopathy occurred over 18 months of follow-up. Hyperthyroidism patients were aged 18 to 65 years and newly diagnosed, with disease duration of less than 2 months. Any patient with an uncontrolled infection, another autoimmune disease, pregnancy or lactation was excluded. Diagnoses relied on clinical symptoms, serum thyroxine and TRAb, thyroid ultrasound and orbital computed tomography. PBMCs were isolated from 7.5 to 10 ml of fresh peripheral blood by Ficoll-Paque density gradient centrifugation. Total RNA was extracted with Trizol reagent, and quality was checked on an Agilent 2100 Bioanalyzer.

This receptor was obtained from a man between 18 and 29 years old with Graves' hyperthyroidism. The rearranged segments are TRBV20-1 and TRBJ1-3; a confident D gene designation cannot be given. The material sequenced was blood. The CDR3 protein sequence reads: CSARAGGRGNTIYF. In nucleotide form, the sequence is TGCAGTGCTAGAGCGGGCGGAAGGGGAAACACCATATATTTT.